This T cell receptor beta chain was retrieved from a study of CXCR3-negative and CXCR3-positive naive CD8 T cells. Overall study context: The libraries together contributed about 135 million TRB reads, each supplying about 1.5 +/- 0.3 million. Findings and caveats of the study: TRB CDR3s were more hydrophobic in CXCR3-positive than in CXCR3-negative naive cells.

The CDR3 is made up of 17 amino acids. CDR1 is SGHRS, CDR2 YFSETQ, per germline. For this clonotype: No antigen is known for it.

TRB cDNA was prepared as libraries by UMI-labeled 5' RACE. After re-calling the 5' RACE reads, TCRdb lists one entry per CDR3 protein, DNA absent. Its table records over 150,000 distinct CDR3 sequences. This sequence was found in a human donor in good health. Some clones in this sample may be carry-over from other donors' samples. Sample: naive CXCR3+ CD8+ T cells from blood. The subset denotes: CD45RO-CCR7+CD27+CD95- naive CD8+ T cells expressing CXCR3 (TNR3+). This chain joins TRBV5-1 and TRBJ2-5; TCRdb's assignment of TRBD2 cannot be checked, as there is no DNA. The CDR3 loop reads CASSLVPGTSGEETQYF.